This TCR beta chain was sequenced for a study of blood T cells in healthy people across ages. Concerning this clonotype: Antigen specificity is unknown.

Study observations and caveats: In the absence of known donor CMV status, changes in expanded clonotypes were possibly confounded. Diversity of TCR beta correlated strongly with naive T cell percentage.

CDR1 and CDR2 from the germline V gene are SEHNR and FQNEAQ (reference sequence). This CDR3 spans 17 amino acids. V dropped 5 bases and J dropped 0; count of bases not matched to a gene: 8. Healthy Caucasian individuals from Russia aged 6 to 90 were enrolled as donors. Primers used in a second PCR of about 6 to 11 cycles were a sample-barcoded 5' primer and a J-beta primer mix. Every molecule of cDNA carried a tag from a template-switch adaptor with 12 random nucleotides. Each CDR3 protein gets one entry after TCRdb re-called the 5' RACE reads with MiXCR. The table has approximately 730,000 distinct CDR3 sequences, 40% to 45% seen once.

Source material: blood. This chain uses TRBV7-9 with TRBJ1-4; 8 nucleotides align to TRBD1. This sequence originates from an older woman in good health. CDR3 sequence reads: CASSGYRGEATNEKLFF. For the CDR3, the DNA is TGTGCCAGCAGCGGATACAGGGGGGAAGCAACTAATGAAAAACTGTTTTTT.